The 17 T cell receptor beta chains presented below share a single source sample, sequenced in a study of shared clonotypes between healthy human individuals. Terminally differentiated effector memory CD45RA+ cells were excluded from the naive CD8 cells, which were CD45RO-negative and positively selected for CCR7. Here immunoSEQ multiplex PCR was the method, and the copy in TCRdb shows in-frame clones only, minus some. The sample contains some 2,000,000 clones, about 95% of which appear only once. Sequencing input: naive CD8+ T cells sorted from blood. These TCRs come from a man in his late teens or twenties in good health.

A remark on this clone: In the same sample, other DNA sequences code for this CDR3. This sequence joins TRBV6-5 and TRBJ2-7; 8 nucleotides line up with TRBD1. Germline V gene data show CDR1 as MNHEY and CDR2 as SVGAGI. Unmatched junction bases numbered 3, after V lost 6 bases and J lost 2 bases. The CDR3 is 13 residues long. The CDR3 loop reads CASSPDRAYEQYF. CDR3 sequence (DNA): TGTGCCAGCAGCCCGGACAGGGCCTACGAGCAGTACTTC.

This chain connects TRBV10-3 to TRBJ1-1, with TRBD1 matching 7 bases. Looked up from germline, CDR1 is ENHRY and CDR2 is SYGVKD. Trimming cost V 4 bases and J 4 bases; bases outside gene matches: 6. The CDR3 sequence is 14 residues long. CDR3 loop: CAISVEGAVTEAFF. The DNA of the CDR3 is TGTGCCATCAGTGTGGAGGGGGCGGTCACTGAAGCTTTCTTT.

Concerning this clone: At the DNA level, this CDR3 is encoded by other sequences in the same sample as well. This chain uses TRBV5-6 with TRBJ2-1; TRBD2 matches at 10 bases. The CDR3 consists of 14 residues. Trimming removed 1 base from V and 6 bases from J; junction bases left unmatched: 1. Germline V gene lookup returns CDR1 SGHDT and CDR2 YYEEEE. The CDR3 here is CASSLLAGVNEQFF. The CDR3 coding sequence is TGTGCCAGCAGCTTGCTAGCGGGAGTCAATGAGCAGTTCTTC.

The CDR3 coding sequence is TGTGCCAGCAGCTTCCAGGGGGACGATAATGCGCAGTATTTT. Amino acid sequence: CASSFQGDDNAQYF. This chain joins TRBV5-4 and TRBJ2-3, with 7 bases matching TRBD1. The CDR3 runs 14 residues. Per the germline V gene, CDR1 is SGHNT and CDR2 is YYREEE (reference sequence). V was pared by 2 bases and J by 10 bases, with 10 bases of the junction left unmatched.

In this sample, this clone turned up once. The sample carries other DNA sequences with the same CDR3. This sequence joins TRBV7-9 and TRBJ2-7; no reliable D call. This CDR3 comprises 13 residues. Germline V CDR1 and CDR2: SEHNR, FQNEAQ (reference sequence). The V and J ends lost 5 bases and 0 bases respectively, with 8 bases between them. The CDR3 region has the DNA TGTGCCAGCAGCCCGACGGTCTCCTACGAGCAGTACTTC. Amino acids: CASSPTVSYEQYF.

The chain carries TRBV28 and TRBJ2-7; 7 nucleotides align to TRBD1. Per germline, CDR1 MDHEN and CDR2 SYDVKM. Trimming removed 8 bases from V and 4 bases from J; junction bases left unmatched: 11. This CDR3 contains 14 residues. CDR3 in DNA: TGTGCCAGCGCGGAGCCGGGACAGTTTTACGAGCAGTACTTC. It is translated as CASAEPGQFYEQYF.

The rearrangement uses TRBV5-6 and TRBJ2-7, with 9 bases aligning to TRBD2. V dropped 3 bases and J dropped 5; count of bases not matched to a gene: 9. The CDR3 runs to 15 residues. CDR1 and CDR2 from the germline V gene are SGHDT and YYEEEE. DNA for the CDR3: TGTGCCAGCAGCTCGGGGCTAGCGGGATTCCACGAGCAGTACTTC. Its translation: CASSSGLAGFHEQYF.

J is TRBJ2-5 and V is TRBV30; possibly TRBD2 for D (5 bases). The CDR3 is 15 residues long. Germline loops: CDR1 GTSNPN, CDR2 SVGIG (reference sequence). The V and J ends lost 2 bases and 2 bases respectively, with 15 bases between them. The CDR3 DNA is TGTGCCTGGAGTCTCATCGAGGGCAGACAAGAGACCCAGTACTTC. Protein sequence: CAWSLIEGRQETQYF.

This chain connects TRBV2 to TRBJ1-5; no firm D call. CDR1 is SNHLY, CDR2 FYNNEI, per germline. V gave up 1 base and J gave up 1 base, with 8 bases separating them. The CDR3 is 15 residues long. CDR3 sequence (DNA): TGTGCCAGCAGTGAAGGGAACGGGAGCAATCAGCCCCAGCATTTT. Translated, it gives CASSEGNGSNQPQHF.

CDR3 sequence: CASSLVISGRAYEQYF. The DNA of the CDR3 is TGTGCCAGCAGCTTAGTAATTAGCGGGAGGGCCTACGAGCAGTACTTC. The chain combines TRBV7-9 with TRBJ2-7, with TRBD2 matching 11 bases. Germline assignment: CDR1 SEHNR and CDR2 FQNEAQ (reference sequence). Germline trimming cut 1 base from V and 2 bases from J; bases unmatched to any gene: 4. The CDR3 has 16 amino acids.

This chain uses TRBV29-1 with TRBJ2-7; D is possibly TRBD2 (6 bases). CDR3 length: 14 amino acids. V shed 3 bases and J shed 1 base, with 13 bases lying between them. Germline CDR1 is SQVTM and CDR2 is ANQGSEA. The CDR3 nucleotides read TGCAGCGTTGAGGAGGGCGGGCCGTCCTACGAGCAGTACTTC. Residues: CSVEEGGPSYEQYF.

The V and J genes are TRBV28 and TRBJ1-2; no clear D gene. CDR1 MDHEN and CDR2 SYDVKM come from the germline V gene. The CDR3 covers 13 residues. Trimming removed 8 bases at V and 4 bases at J, with 14 bases between. CDR3 residues: CASLRLGSYGYTF. The CDR3 coding sequence is TGTGCCAGCTTGCGGTTAGGATCCTATGGCTACACCTTC.

The rearrangement joins TRBV11-2 to TRBJ2-2; D remains unclear. Germline V gives CDR1 SGHAT, CDR2 FQNNGV. The V end lost 5 bases, the J end lost 0 bases, and 4 bases lay between the germline ends. The CDR3 covers 13 residues. CDR3 region: CASSVTNTGELFF. In nucleotides, the CDR3 is TGTGCCAGCAGCGTAACGAACACCGGGGAGCTGTTTTTT.

The table lists this clone with a count of one. V is TRBV4-3 and J is TRBJ2-7, with TRBD1 identical over 7 bases. Trimming cost V 2 bases and J 2 bases; bases outside gene matches: 6. The CDR3 loop spans 15 amino acids. Germline V lookup: CDR1 LGHNA, CDR2 YSLEER. This CDR3 is CASSQIRGLPYEQYF. The CDR3, as DNA: TGCGCCAGCAGCCAAATTAGGGGGCTACCCTACGAGCAGTACTTC.

This clone has only one observation. V and J are TRBV25-1 and TRBJ2-2; maybe TRBD2 (6 bases). V was shortened by 4 bases and J by 1 base, with 10 bases between the two germline ends. Per germline, CDR1 MGHDK and CDR2 SYGVNS. The CDR3 extends over 15 amino acids. For the CDR3, the DNA is TGTGCCAGCAGTGTACTAGCAGTGAACACCGGGGAGCTGTTTTTT. Protein product: CASSVLAVNTGELFF.

In its sample, this clone was seen once. The chain recombines TRBV27 with TRBJ2-7; D remains unclear. Germline CDR1 and CDR2: MNHEY and SMNVEV (reference sequence). V lost 5 bases and J 3 bases, leaving 20 bases between the germline ends. This CDR3 comprises 16 residues. The chain's CDR3 is CASSPSVGPWGYEQYF. CDR3 nucleotide sequence: TGTGCCAGCAGTCCATCAGTGGGCCCTTGGGGCTACGAGCAGTACTTC.

A remark on this clone: The sample contains more than one DNA sequence encoding this CDR3. The chain combines TRBV6-1 with TRBJ2-7; 7 bases agree with TRBD1. Germline values: CDR1 MNHNS, CDR2 SASEGT. CDR3 length equals 12 residues. V lost 4 bases, J lost 5 bases, and 2 bases stayed unmatched. CDR3 sequence reads: CASSVQGDEQYF. In DNA form, the CDR3 reads TGTGCCAGCAGTGTCCAGGGGGACGAGCAGTACTTC.